The 5 T cell receptor beta chains below all came from one sample that was sequenced in a study of blood T cell repertoires in COVID-19. TCRdb's copy holds only in-frame clones and misses some; the assay was immunoSEQ multiplex PCR. The sample lists fewer than 350,000 clones, over 75% occurring once. The sample was peripheral blood. These receptors originate from a woman in her thirties with COVID-19, enrolled during active disease.

The chain combines TRBV5-1 with TRBJ2-5; 7 nucleotides line up with TRBD1. Per the germline V gene, CDR1 is SGHRS and CDR2 is YFSETQ. Trimming removed 4 bases from V and 3 bases from J; junction bases left unmatched: 15. CDR3 length: 17 residues. As DNA, the CDR3 is TGCGCCAGCAGCCCGGAGGCGATCCTGGGACAGAAAGAGACCCAGTACTTC. This gives the protein CASSPEAILGQKETQYF.

This chain uses TRBV6-6 with TRBJ2-5; tentative D call: TRBD2 (5 bases). Germline CDR1 and CDR2: MNHNY and SVGAGI (reference sequence). CDR3 length: 14 residues. Trimming took off 5 bases at V and 3 bases at J, with 13 bases between the two ends. The CDR3 protein is CASSMLAVKETQYF. In DNA form, the CDR3 reads TGTGCCAGCAGTATGCTAGCTGTTAAAGAGACCCAGTACTTC.

The J gene is TRBJ2-3, the V gene TRBV6-1; tentative D call: TRBD2 (6 bases). Trimming stripped 2 bases from V and 0 bases from J, with 9 bases between. This CDR3 has 15 amino acids. From germline, CDR1 is MNHNS and CDR2 SASEGT. The CDR3 reads CASSERRASTDTQYF. CDR3 nucleotides: TGTGCCAGCAGTGAAAGGAGGGCTAGCACAGATACGCAGTATTTT.

The J gene is TRBJ1-2, the V gene TRBV24-1; 8 bases match TRBD1. V lost 5 bases to trimming and J lost 6 bases; unmatched junction nucleotides: 1. Germline loops: CDR1 KGHDR, CDR2 SFDVKD. This CDR3 region has 12 residues. CDR3: CATSGTGHGYTF. The CDR3 DNA follows: TGTGCCACCAGTGGGACAGGGCATGGCTACACCTTC.

There are a few counts of this clone. V gene TRBV5-1 combines with J gene TRBJ2-7; 7 positions agree with TRBD2. The V gene end was trimmed by 1 base and the J gene end by 2 bases; junction bases not matched to a gene: 6. The germline CDR1 and CDR2 sequences are SGHRS and YFSETQ. The CDR3 is 15 amino acids. The CDR3 region is CASSLNAGETYEQYF. CDR3 sequence (DNA): TGCGCCAGCAGCTTGAATGCGGGAGAGACCTACGAGCAGTACTTC.